This TCR beta chain is from a study of Ad26.COV2.S vaccination and SARS-CoV-2 variants. The method was immunoSEQ multiplex PCR; TCRdb's version includes in-frame clones alone and lacks a portion of them. The table lists approximately 350,000 clones, 83% of them singletons. The CDR3 has 11 residues. The V gene lost 6 bases and the J gene lost 5 bases, with 7 bases spanning the gap. Per germline, CDR1 SNHLY and CDR2 FYNNEI. Treatment reported: 15 to 20 received Ad26.COV2.S at low or high dose, single or two shots; about 5 received placebo; per-sample allocation not given. Repertoires come from day 63 after the first vaccine or placebo injection. Boston hosted the donor, who was an adult aged 18-55 years.

The sample was peripheral blood, taken in a trial of Ad26.COV2.S vaccine versus placebo. The receptor was isolated from a person between 18 and 65 years old who received the Ad26.COV2.S COVID-19 vaccine or a placebo. The chain joins TRBV2 to TRBJ1-1; perhaps TRBD1 as D (5 bases). The CDR3 DNA reads as TGTGCCAGCAGGGGGCGAACTGAAGCTTTCTTT. It codes for CASRGRTEAFF.